This T cell receptor beta chain was recovered during a study of T cells after yellow fever vaccination. On the study more broadly: Any fraction with a low cell number was prepared using SMART-Seq v4 Ultra Low Input. Study-level results: After the booster, 95% to 98% of CD4 and roughly nine tenths of CD8 primary-response clones were re-detected. Abundant bulk-derived clonotypes could contaminate FACS-sorted repertoires.

To note about this clonotype: Its antigen is as yet unknown.

UMIs were added to TCR cDNA along with a universal primer site when it was made by 5'RACE template switching. TCRdb re-derived calls from the 5' RACE reads in MiXCR, one entry per CDR3 protein. The sample holds hundreds of thousands of distinct CDR3 sequences; 9% to 15% are singletons and the top ten take under 15%. Trimming cost V 10 bases and J 1 base; bases outside gene matches: 14. CDR1 is SGHTA and CDR2 is FQGNSA in the germline V gene. CDR3 length equals 16 residues. Sequenced material: PBMCs, taken on the day of the yellow fever booster vaccination. The clonotype originates from a man aged 25 to 40 who received the YFV17D yellow fever vaccine. The chain combines TRBV7-2 with TRBJ2-7, with TRBD2 identical over 9 bases. For the CDR3, the DNA is TGTGCCAAAAAGCATCGGCGGGAGGGCCTTTCCTACGAGCAGTACTTC. The encoded protein is CAKKHRREGLSYEQYF.